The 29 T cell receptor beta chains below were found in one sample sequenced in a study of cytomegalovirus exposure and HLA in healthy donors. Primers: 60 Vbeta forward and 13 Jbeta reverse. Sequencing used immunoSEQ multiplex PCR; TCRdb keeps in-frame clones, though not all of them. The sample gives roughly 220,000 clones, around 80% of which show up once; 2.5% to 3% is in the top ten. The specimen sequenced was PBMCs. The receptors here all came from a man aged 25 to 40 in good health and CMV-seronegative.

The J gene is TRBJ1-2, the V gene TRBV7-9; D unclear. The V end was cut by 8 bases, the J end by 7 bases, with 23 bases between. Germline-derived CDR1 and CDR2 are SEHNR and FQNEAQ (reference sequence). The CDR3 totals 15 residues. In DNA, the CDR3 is TGTGCCAGCGAAGGTGGAGGTAACGATACGGGTGGCTACACCTTC. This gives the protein CASEGGGNDTGGYTF.

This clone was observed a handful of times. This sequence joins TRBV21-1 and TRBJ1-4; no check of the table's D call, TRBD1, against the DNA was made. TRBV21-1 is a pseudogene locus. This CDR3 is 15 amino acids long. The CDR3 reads CASSLLGTENEKLFF. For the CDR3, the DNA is TGTGCCAGCAGCTTGCTGGGGACAGAGAATGAAAAACTGTTTTTT.

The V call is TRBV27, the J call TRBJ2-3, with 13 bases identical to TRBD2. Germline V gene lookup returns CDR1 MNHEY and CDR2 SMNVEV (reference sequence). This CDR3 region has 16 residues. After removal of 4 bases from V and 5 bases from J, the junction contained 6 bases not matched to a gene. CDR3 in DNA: TGTGCCAGCAGTTCCCGACTAGCGGGGGGAGTAGATACGCAGTATTTT. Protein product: CASSSRLAGGVDTQYF.

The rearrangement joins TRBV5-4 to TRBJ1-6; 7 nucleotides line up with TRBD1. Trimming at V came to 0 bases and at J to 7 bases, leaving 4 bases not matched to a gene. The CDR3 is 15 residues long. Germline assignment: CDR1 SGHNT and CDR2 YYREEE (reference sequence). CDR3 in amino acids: CASSLVGQQNSPLHF. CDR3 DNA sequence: TGTGCCAGCAGCTTGGTGGGACAGCAGAATTCACCCCTCCACTTT.

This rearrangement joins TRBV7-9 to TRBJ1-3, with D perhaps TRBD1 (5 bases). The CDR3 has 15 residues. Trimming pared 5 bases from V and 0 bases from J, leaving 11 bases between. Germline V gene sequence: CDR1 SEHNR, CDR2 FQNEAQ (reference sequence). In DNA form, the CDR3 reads TGTGCCAGCAGCCCTACAGGAGTCTCTGGAAACACCATATATTTT. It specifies CASSPTGVSGNTIYF. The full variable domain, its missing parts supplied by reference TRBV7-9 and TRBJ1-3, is DTGVSQNPRHKITKRGQNVTFRCDPISEHNRLYWYRQTLGQGPEFLTYFQNEAQLEKSRLLSDRFSAERPKGSFSTLEIQRTEQGDSAMYLCASSPTGVSGNTIYFGEGSWLTVV.

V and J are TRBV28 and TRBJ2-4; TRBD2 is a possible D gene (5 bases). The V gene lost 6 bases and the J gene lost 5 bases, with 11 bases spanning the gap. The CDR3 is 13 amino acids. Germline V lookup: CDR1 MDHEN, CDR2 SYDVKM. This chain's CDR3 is CASRGGQENIQYF. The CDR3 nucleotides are TGTGCCAGCAGAGGCGGGCAGGAAAACATTCAGTACTTC.

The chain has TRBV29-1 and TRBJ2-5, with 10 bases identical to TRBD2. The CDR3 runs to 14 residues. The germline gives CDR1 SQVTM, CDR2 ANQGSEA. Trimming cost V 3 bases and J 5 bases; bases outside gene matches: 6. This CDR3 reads CSVELAGGWETQYF. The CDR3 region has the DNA TGCAGCGTTGAGTTAGCGGGGGGCTGGGAGACCCAGTACTTC.

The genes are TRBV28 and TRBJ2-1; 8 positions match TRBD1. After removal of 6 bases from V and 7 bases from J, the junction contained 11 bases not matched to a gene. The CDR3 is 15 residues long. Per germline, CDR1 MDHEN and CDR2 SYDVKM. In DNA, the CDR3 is TGTGCCAGCAGGTCGTTGGACAGGGTAGGGAATGAGCAGTTCTTC. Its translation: CASRSLDRVGNEQFF.

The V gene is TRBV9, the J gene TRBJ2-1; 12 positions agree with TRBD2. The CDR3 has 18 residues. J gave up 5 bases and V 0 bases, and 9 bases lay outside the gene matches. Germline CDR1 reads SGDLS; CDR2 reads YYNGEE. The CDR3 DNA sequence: TGTGCCAGCAGCGTAGCTAGCGGGGGGGCCCCTTTTGACAATGAGCAGTTCTTC. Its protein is CASSVASGGAPFDNEQFF.

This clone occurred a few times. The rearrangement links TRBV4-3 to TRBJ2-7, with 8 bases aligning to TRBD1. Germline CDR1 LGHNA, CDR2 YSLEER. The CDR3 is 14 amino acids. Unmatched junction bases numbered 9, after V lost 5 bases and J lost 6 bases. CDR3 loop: CASSFGQGPGEQYF. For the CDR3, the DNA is TGCGCCAGCAGCTTTGGACAGGGCCCGGGCGAGCAGTACTTC.

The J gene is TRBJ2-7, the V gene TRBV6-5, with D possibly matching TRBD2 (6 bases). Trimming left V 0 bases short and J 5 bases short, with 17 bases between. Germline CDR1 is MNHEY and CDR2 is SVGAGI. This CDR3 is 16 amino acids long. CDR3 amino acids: CASSYSRREGRDEQYF. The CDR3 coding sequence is TGTGCCAGCAGTTACTCGAGGAGGGAAGGACGGGACGAGCAGTACTTC.

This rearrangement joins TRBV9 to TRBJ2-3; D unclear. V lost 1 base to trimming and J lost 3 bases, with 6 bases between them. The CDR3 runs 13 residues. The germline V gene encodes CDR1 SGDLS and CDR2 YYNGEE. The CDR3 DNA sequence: TGTGCCAGCAGCGTATCAGTTACAGATACGCAGTATTTT. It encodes CASSVSVTDTQYF.

CDR3 protein: CASSVRGDEKLFF. DNA for the CDR3: TGTGCCAGCAGCGTCCGGGGTGATGAAAAACTGTTTTTT. V and J are TRBV7-9 and TRBJ1-4; D gene unclear. The V gene's germline CDR1 is SEHNR and CDR2 FQNEAQ (reference sequence). The CDR3 extends over 13 amino acids. Between the trimmed V and J ends, which lost 5 bases and 6 bases, there was a span of 10 bases.

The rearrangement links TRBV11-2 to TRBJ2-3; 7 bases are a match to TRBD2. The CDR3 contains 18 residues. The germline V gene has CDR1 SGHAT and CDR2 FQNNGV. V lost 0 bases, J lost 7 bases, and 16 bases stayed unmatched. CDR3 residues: CASSLDRPLTGGVYTQYF. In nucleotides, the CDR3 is TGTGCCAGCAGCTTAGATCGACCCCTGACGGGGGGAGTATATACGCAGTATTTT.

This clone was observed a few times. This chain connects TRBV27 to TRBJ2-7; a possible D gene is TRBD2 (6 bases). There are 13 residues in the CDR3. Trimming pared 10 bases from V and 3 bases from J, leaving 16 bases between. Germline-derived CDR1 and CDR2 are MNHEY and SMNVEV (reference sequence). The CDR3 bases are TGTGCCACCTCGCCCCGGGGGAACTACGAGCAGTACTTC. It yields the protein CATSPRGNYEQYF.

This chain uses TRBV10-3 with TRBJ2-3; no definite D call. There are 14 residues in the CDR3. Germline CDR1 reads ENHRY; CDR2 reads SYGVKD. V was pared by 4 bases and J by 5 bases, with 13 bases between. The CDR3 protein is CAISATLDVDTQYF. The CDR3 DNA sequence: TGTGCCATCAGTGCCACCCTAGACGTAGATACGCAGTATTTT.

The CDR3 here is CASSLSVTSTHSYEQYF. The CDR3 nucleotides are TGTGCCAGCAGTTTATCAGTGACCTCGACACACTCCTACGAGCAGTACTTC. This chain links TRBV28 with TRBJ2-7; the D is unclear. Germline V CDR1 and CDR2: MDHEN, SYDVKM. The CDR3 runs 17 residues. V lost 1 base and J lost 0, with 16 bases in between.

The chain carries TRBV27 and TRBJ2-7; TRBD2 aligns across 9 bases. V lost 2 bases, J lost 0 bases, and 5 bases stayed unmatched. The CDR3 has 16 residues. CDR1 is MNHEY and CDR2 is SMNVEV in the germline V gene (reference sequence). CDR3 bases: TGTGCCAGCAGTTTACGAGCGGGGGGACCCTCCTACGAGCAGTACTTC. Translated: CASSLRAGGPSYEQYF.

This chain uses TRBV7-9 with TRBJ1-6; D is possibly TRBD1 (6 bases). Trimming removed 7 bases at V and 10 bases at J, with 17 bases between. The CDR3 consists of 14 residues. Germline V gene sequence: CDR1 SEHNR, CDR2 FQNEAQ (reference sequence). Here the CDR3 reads CASTISGGSSPLHF. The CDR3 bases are TGTGCCAGCACCATTTCTGGGGGCAGCTCACCCCTCCACTTT. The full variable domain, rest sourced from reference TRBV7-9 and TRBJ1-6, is DTGVSQNPRHKITKRGQNVTFRCDPISEHNRLYWYRQTLGQGPEFLTYFQNEAQLEKSRLLSDRFSAERPKGSFSTLEIQRTEQGDSAMYLCASTISGGSSPLHFGNGTRLTVT.

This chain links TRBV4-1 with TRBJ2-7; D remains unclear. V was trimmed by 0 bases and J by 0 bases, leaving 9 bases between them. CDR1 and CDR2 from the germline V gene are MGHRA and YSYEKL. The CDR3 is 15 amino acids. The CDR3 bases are TGCGCCAGCAGCCAAGATCGAGGCCTCTCCTACGAGCAGTACTTC. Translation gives CASSQDRGLSYEQYF.

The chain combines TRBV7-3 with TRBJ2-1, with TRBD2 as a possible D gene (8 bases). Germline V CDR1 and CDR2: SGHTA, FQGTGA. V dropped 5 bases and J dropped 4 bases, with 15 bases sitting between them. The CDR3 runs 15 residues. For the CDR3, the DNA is TGTGCCAGCAGCCACCGGGAGGGGGCGTACAATGAGCAGTTCTTC. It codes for CASSHREGAYNEQFF.

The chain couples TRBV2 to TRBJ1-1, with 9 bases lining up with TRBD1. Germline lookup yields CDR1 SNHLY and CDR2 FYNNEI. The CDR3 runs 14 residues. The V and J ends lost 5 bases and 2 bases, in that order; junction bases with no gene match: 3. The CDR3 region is CASSLGQGNTEAFF. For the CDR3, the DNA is TGTGCCAGCAGTTTGGGACAGGGAAACACTGAAGCTTTCTTT.

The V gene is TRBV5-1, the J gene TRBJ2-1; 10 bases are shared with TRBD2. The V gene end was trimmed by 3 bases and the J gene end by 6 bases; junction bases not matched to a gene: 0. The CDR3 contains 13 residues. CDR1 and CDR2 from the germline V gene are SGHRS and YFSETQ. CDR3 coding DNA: TGCGCCAGCAGCTGGACTAGCGGCAATGAGCAGTTCTTC. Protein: CASSWTSGNEQFF.

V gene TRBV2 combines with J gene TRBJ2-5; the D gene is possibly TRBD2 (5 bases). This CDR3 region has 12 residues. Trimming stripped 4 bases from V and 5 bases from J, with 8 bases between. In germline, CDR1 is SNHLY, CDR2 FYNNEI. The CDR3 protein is CASSAGRETQYF. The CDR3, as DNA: TGTGCCAGCAGTGCGGGAAGGGAGACCCAGTACTTC.

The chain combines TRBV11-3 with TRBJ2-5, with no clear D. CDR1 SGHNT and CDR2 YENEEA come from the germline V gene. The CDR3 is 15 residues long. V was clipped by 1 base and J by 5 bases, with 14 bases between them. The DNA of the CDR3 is TGTGCCAGCAGCTTAGGGCCCGAAGGAGCGGAGACCCAGTACTTC. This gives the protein CASSLGPEGAETQYF.

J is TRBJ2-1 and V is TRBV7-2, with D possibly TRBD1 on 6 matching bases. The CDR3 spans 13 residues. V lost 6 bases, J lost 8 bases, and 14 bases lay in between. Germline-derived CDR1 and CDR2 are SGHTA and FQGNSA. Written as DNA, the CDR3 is TGTGCCAGCAGAAAAACAGGGTACTATGAGCAGTTCTTC. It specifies CASRKTGYYEQFF.

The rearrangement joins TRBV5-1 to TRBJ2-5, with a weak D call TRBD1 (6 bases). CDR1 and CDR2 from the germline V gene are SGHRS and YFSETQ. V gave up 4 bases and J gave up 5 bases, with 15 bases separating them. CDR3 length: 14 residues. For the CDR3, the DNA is TGCGCCAGCAGCCTCCGGGGCCAGGGGGAGACCCAGTACTTC. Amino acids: CASSLRGQGETQYF.

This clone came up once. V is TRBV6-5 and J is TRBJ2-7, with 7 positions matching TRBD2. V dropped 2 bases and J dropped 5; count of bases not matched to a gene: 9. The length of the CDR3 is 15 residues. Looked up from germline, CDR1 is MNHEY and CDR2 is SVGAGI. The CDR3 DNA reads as TGTGCCAGCAGTTACGGGGGGGGGACCCGTCACGAGCAGTACTTC. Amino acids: CASSYGGGTRHEQYF.

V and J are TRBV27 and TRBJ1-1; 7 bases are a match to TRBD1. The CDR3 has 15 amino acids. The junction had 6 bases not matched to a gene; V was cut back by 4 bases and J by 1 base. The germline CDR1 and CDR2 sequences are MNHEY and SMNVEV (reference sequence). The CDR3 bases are TGTGCCAGCAGTTCAAGACAGGGTAAGAACACTGAAGCTTTCTTT. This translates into CASSSRQGKNTEAFF.